Following are 3 T cell receptor beta chains from one sample sequenced in a study of cytomegalovirus exposure and HLA in healthy donors. The PCR used 60 Vbeta and 13 Jbeta primers. Clones were sequenced by immunoSEQ multiplex PCR, and TCRdb holds only the in-frame ones, with some missing. Of some 100,000 clones in the sample, 81% were seen once. The sample taken for sequencing was PBMCs. The origin of the receptors is a woman in her 30s in good health and CMV-seronegative.

The chain links TRBV9 to TRBJ2-3; 8 nucleotides match TRBD2. J lost 2 bases, V lost 4 bases, and 9 bases had no gene match. The V gene's germline CDR1 is SGDLS and CDR2 YYNGEE. The CDR3 sequence is 16 residues long. For the CDR3, the DNA is TGTGCCAGCAGCCCAGGGATTAGCGGGACCACAGATACGCAGTATTTT. Translating gives CASSPGISGTTDTQYF.

The V gene is TRBV6-1, the J gene TRBJ1-3, with 9 nucleotides matching TRBD1. The ends lost 2 bases at V and 2 bases at J; junction bases unmatched: 4. The germline V gene has CDR1 MNHNS and CDR2 SASEGT. The CDR3 extends over 16 amino acids. The CDR3 DNA sequence: TGTGCCAGCAGTGAAAGGGACAGGGTGGCTGGAAACACCATATATTTT. As protein: CASSERDRVAGNTIYF.

The count of this clone is one. This chain links TRBV15 with TRBJ1-1, with 8 bases matching TRBD1. This CDR3 spans 15 amino acids. The V gene's germline CDR1 is LNHNV and CDR2 YYDKDF (reference sequence). Germline trimming cut 3 bases from V and 3 bases from J; bases unmatched to any gene: 6. The CDR3 DNA follows: TGTGCCACCAGCAGCTGGACAGGGCTAGACACTGAAGCTTTCTTT. The encoded protein is CATSSWTGLDTEAFF.